Here is one T cell receptor beta chain with its context. This specimen belongs to a study of shared clonotypes between healthy human individuals. The CDR3 totals 15 residues. In germline, CDR1 is MNHNS, CDR2 SASEGT. The V end was cut by 9 bases, the J end by 3 bases, with 20 bases between. The naive CD8 subset, CD45RO-negative cells positively selected for CCR7, excluded terminally differentiated effector memory CD45RA+ cells. In replicate PCRs of sorted subsets, about 190 ng DNA, roughly 31,000 T cell genomes, was used. Assay: immunoSEQ multiplex PCR; the TCRdb copy retains only in-frame clones and omits some. This sample carries about 2.2 million clones, 93% of them seen once, and the ten largest clones take around 1.8%.

This clonotype was sampled from a man aged 18 to 30 in good health. Some clones in this sample may be carry-over from other donors' samples. The sequenced sample consisted of naive CD8+ T cells from PBMCs. The chain carries TRBV6-1 and TRBJ1-2; D may be TRBD1 (6 bases). CDR3 residues: CASEAGTSIYYGYTF. CDR3 bases: TGTGCCAGTGAAGCCGGGACAAGCATATACTATGGCTACACCTTC.